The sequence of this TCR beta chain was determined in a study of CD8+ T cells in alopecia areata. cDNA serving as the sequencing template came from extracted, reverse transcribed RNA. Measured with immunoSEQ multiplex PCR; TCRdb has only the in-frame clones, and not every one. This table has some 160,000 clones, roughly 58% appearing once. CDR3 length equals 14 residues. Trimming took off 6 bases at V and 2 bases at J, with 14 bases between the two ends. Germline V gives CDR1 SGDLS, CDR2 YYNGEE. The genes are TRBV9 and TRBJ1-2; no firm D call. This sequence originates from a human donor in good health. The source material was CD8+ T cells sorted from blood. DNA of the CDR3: TGTGCCAGCACCCCGGCGGGGTTGAACTATGGCTACACCTTC. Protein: CASTPAGLNYGYTF.